This passage covers 30 T cell receptor beta chains from one sample sequenced in a study of blood T cell repertoires in COVID-19. Profiled with immunoSEQ multiplex PCR; TCRdb holds only in-frame clones, not every one. The sample shows 320,000 or so clones, approximately 88% of them seen only once. The sequenced sample consisted of PBMCs or T cells enriched from blood (not recorded which). These receptors were collected from a man aged 60-69 years who had recovered from COVID-19.

The rearrangement links TRBV27 to TRBJ1-4, with TRBD1 matching over 7 bases. The J segment lost 8 bases and the V segment lost 2 bases, leaving 11 bases of the junction unmatched. The germline V gene has CDR1 MNHEY and CDR2 SMNVEV (reference sequence). CDR3 size: 16 residues. The CDR3 DNA follows: TGTGCCAGCAGTTTAAAAAGTCGACAGGGTGGAGAAAAACTGTTTTTT. Translation: CASSLKSRQGGEKLFF.

J is TRBJ1-6 and V is TRBV2; TRBD1 is a possible D gene (5 bases). Germline values: CDR1 SNHLY, CDR2 FYNNEI. The CDR3 is made up of 15 amino acids. The V and J ends lost 6 bases and 7 bases respectively, with 16 bases between them. The CDR3 DNA reads TGTGCCAGCAGACTCCGGGGGTTTGAGAATTCACCCCTCCACTTT. Translation gives CASRLRGFENSPLHF.

This rearrangement joins TRBV9 to TRBJ2-3, with TRBD2 identical over 12 bases. The germline gives CDR1 SGDLS, CDR2 YYNGEE. J gave up 4 bases and V 4 bases, and 4 bases lay outside the gene matches. The CDR3 has 15 residues. CDR3: CASSPSGRGPDTQYF. CDR3 sequence (DNA): TGTGCCAGCAGCCCTAGCGGGAGGGGTCCAGATACGCAGTATTTT.

The genes are TRBV4-2 and TRBJ2-6; 7 bases align to TRBD1. Germline-derived CDR1 and CDR2 are LGHNA and YNFKEQ. The CDR3 is made up of 16 amino acids. Trimming at V came to 1 base and at J to 4 bases, leaving 4 bases not matched to a gene. CDR3 sequence reads: CASSQGGGAGANVLTF. DNA of the CDR3: TGTGCCAGCAGCCAAGGAGGGGGCGCCGGGGCCAACGTCCTGACTTTC.

The chain recombines TRBV5-1 with TRBJ1-5, with D maybe TRBD1 (6 bases). The CDR3 consists of 14 residues. V dropped 4 bases and J dropped 7 bases, with 15 bases sitting between them. Germline CDR1 and CDR2: SGHRS and YFSETQ. Here the CDR3 reads CASSPGQPGQPQHF. For the CDR3, the DNA is TGCGCCAGCAGCCCAGGACAGCCCGGCCAGCCCCAGCATTTT.

The chain couples TRBV12-1 to TRBJ2-7; the table's D call, TRBD2, was not checked against the DNA. TRBV12-1 is described as a pseudogene. CDR3 length: 15 amino acids. CDR3 coding DNA: TGTGCCAGCAGCACGGGACTAGCGGTTTTCTACGAGCAGTACTTC. Protein sequence: CASSTGLAVFYEQYF.

V usage is TRBV2 and J usage is TRBJ1-4; 7 positions agree with TRBD1. CDR3 length: 14 amino acids. The germline V gene has CDR1 SNHLY and CDR2 FYNNEI. J gave up 7 bases and V 6 bases, and 8 bases lay outside the gene matches. In DNA, the CDR3 is TGTGCCAGCAGAGACAGGGAGTCGAGTGAAAAACTGTTTTTT. This encodes CASRDRESSEKLFF.

The V gene is TRBV11-3, the J gene TRBJ2-1; 7 positions agree with TRBD2. There are 15 residues in the CDR3. The V gene end was trimmed by 2 bases and the J gene end by 6 bases; junction bases not matched to a gene: 7. CDR1 and CDR2 from the germline V gene are SGHNT and YENEEA. The CDR3, as DNA: TGTGCCAGCAGCTTAATGAGCGGGACCTCCAATGAGCAGTTCTTC. Its protein product is CASSLMSGTSNEQFF.

V is TRBV19 and J is TRBJ2-7; 15 bases agree with TRBD2. CDR1 and CDR2 (germline): LNHDA, SQIVND (reference sequence). V gave up 5 bases and J gave up 4 bases; unmatched junction bases: 12. The CDR3 is 18 amino acids. The CDR3 spells CASSLGLAGGPGTYEQYF. The CDR3 region has the DNA TGTGCCAGTAGTCTCGGACTAGCGGGAGGGCCAGGGACTTACGAGCAGTACTTC. The variable domain in full, with the rest retrieved from reference TRBV19 and TRBJ2-7, is DGGITQSPKYLFRKEGQNVTLSCEQNLNHDAMYWYRQDPGQGLRLIYYSQIVNDFQKGDIAEGYSVSREKKESFPLTVTSAQKNPTAFYLCASSLGLAGGPGTYEQYFGPGTRLTVT.

V gene TRBV6-5 combines with J gene TRBJ2-7; 8 nucleotides agree with TRBD1. Looked up from germline, CDR1 is MNHEY and CDR2 is SVGAGI. CDR3 length equals 15 residues. With 0 bases clipped from V and 3 bases from J, the junction kept 4 bases outside the gene matches. The CDR3 loop reads CASSYSGTGHYEQYF. The CDR3 coding sequence is TGTGCCAGCAGTTACTCCGGGACAGGCCACTACGAGCAGTACTTC.

About this clone: At the DNA level, this CDR3 is encoded by other sequences in the same sample as well. The gene calls are TRBV12-3 or TRBV12-4 and TRBJ1-2; the D gene is possibly TRBD1 (6 bases). The CDR3 consists of 12 residues. V lost 5 bases to trimming and J lost 5 bases, with 9 bases between them. In DNA, the CDR3 is TGTGCCAGCAGTCCAGGGGTTTATGGCTACACCTTC. Encoded protein: CASSPGVYGYTF.

The V and J genes are TRBV10-1 and TRBJ2-1; 12 bases align to TRBD2. Trimming at V came to 6 bases and at J to 7 bases, leaving 7 bases not matched to a gene. CDR1 and CDR2 from the germline V gene are WNHNN and SYGVQD (reference sequence). There are 15 residues in the CDR3. The CDR3 nucleotides read TGCGCCAGCAGGCCTACTAGCGGGAGGTATAATGAGCAGTTCTTC. It codes for CASRPTSGRYNEQFF.

This chain links TRBV15 with TRBJ1-6; 7 bases align to TRBD1. The V segment lost 5 bases and the J segment 5 bases; nucleotides outside the gene matches: 6. Germline V gives CDR1 LNHNV, CDR2 YYDKDF (reference sequence). CDR3 length: 15 residues. In nucleotides, the CDR3 is TGTGCCACCAGCGGCCAGACAGGGAATAATTCACCCCTCCACTTT. This gives the protein CATSGQTGNNSPLHF.

The chain employs TRBV27 and TRBJ1-6; the D gene is possibly TRBD1 (6 bases). There are 15 residues in the CDR3. In germline, CDR1 is MNHEY, CDR2 SMNVEV (reference sequence). V was pared by 6 bases and J by 1 base, with 10 bases between. CDR3: CASSKDRSYNSPLHF. CDR3 coding DNA: TGTGCCAGCAGCAAAGACAGGTCCTATAATTCACCCCTCCACTTT.

The rearrangement links TRBV28 to TRBJ1-1; D possibly corresponds to TRBD1 (6 bases). CDR1 is MDHEN, CDR2 SYDVKM, per germline. The CDR3 is made up of 16 amino acids. Trimming removed 4 bases from V and 4 bases from J, with 19 bases in between. The CDR3: CASSYEGPGAGTEAFF. The CDR3 DNA is TGTGCCAGCAGTTACGAGGGGCCAGGGGCCGGCACTGAAGCTTTCTTT.

V is TRBV11-2 and J is TRBJ2-1, with 10 bases aligning to TRBD2. J gave up 2 bases and V 5 bases, and 6 bases lay outside the gene matches. This CDR3 is 16 amino acids long. Germline V gene sequence: CDR1 SGHAT, CDR2 FQNNGV. Here the CDR3 reads CASSPSLAGAYNEQFF. CDR3 DNA: TGTGCCAGCAGCCCTTCTCTAGCGGGAGCCTACAATGAGCAGTTCTTC.

The chain uses TRBV7-9 and TRBJ2-7; D gene uncertain. Germline V gene lookup returns CDR1 SEHNR and CDR2 FQNEAQ (reference sequence). The CDR3 extends over 13 amino acids. Trimming shortened V by 4 bases and J by 4 bases, and 11 bases separated the two germline ends. Written as DNA, the CDR3 is TGTGCCAGCAGCTCTCCATTCGGTTACGAGCAGTACTTC. Encoded protein: CASSSPFGYEQYF.

The chain joins TRBV9 to TRBJ1-1; D might be TRBD1 (6 bases). CDR1 and CDR2 (germline): SGDLS, YYNGEE. The CDR3 has 15 residues. With 0 bases removed from V and 3 bases from J, the gap between germline ends came to 12 bases. CDR3 residues: CASSVGPGADTEAFF. CDR3 sequence (DNA): TGTGCCAGCAGCGTAGGCCCAGGGGCTGACACTGAAGCTTTCTTT. Variable domain in full (rest from reference TRBV9 and TRBJ1-1): DSGVTQTPKHLITATGQRVTLRCSPRSGDLSVYWYQQSLDQGLQFLIQYYNGEERAKGNILERFSAQQFPDLHSELNLSSLELGDSALYFCASSVGPGADTEAFFGQGTRLTVV.

CDR3 region: CASSWTGEQPQHF. CDR3 in DNA: TGTGCCAGCAGCTGGACAGGGGAACAGCCCCAGCATTTT. J is TRBJ1-5 and V is TRBV5-5, with TRBD1 matching over 9 bases. Looked up from germline, CDR1 is SGHKS and CDR2 is YYEKEE (reference sequence). CDR3 length: 13 residues. J was trimmed by 7 bases and V by 3 bases; bases with no gene match: 2.

This sequence joins TRBV18 and TRBJ2-5; D perhaps matches TRBD2 (5 bases). V dropped 2 bases and J dropped 1 base, with 20 bases sitting between them. There are 18 residues in the CDR3. Germline V lookup: CDR1 KGHSH, CDR2 LQKENI. The CDR3 protein is CASSPFLSGPGSQETQYF. DNA for the CDR3: TGTGCCAGCTCACCATTTTTGAGCGGCCCAGGCAGCCAAGAGACCCAGTACTTC.

The V call is TRBV18, the J call TRBJ1-6; D unclear. CDR1 and CDR2 from the germline V gene are KGHSH and LQKENI. Trimming removed 3 bases from V and 7 bases from J, with 10 bases in between. This CDR3 spans 14 amino acids. CDR3 region: CASSPELKNSPLHF. The CDR3 coding sequence is TGTGCCAGCTCACCCGAACTCAAAAATTCACCCCTCCACTTT.

This chain uses TRBV10-3 with TRBJ2-1; 14 bases map to TRBD2. The V gene end was trimmed by 10 bases and the J gene end by 8 bases; junction bases not matched to a gene: 10. The CDR3 contains 15 residues. Germline assignment: CDR1 ENHRY and CDR2 SYGVKD. The CDR3: CATRLAGGPGDEQFF. CDR3 sequence (DNA): TGTGCCACCCGACTAGCGGGAGGGCCTGGCGATGAGCAGTTCTTC.

The chain uses TRBV28 and TRBJ1-4; D gene ambiguous. CDR1 and CDR2 from the germline V gene are MDHEN and SYDVKM. V gave up 8 bases and J gave up 8 bases, with 18 bases separating them. The CDR3 consists of 14 residues. The CDR3 here is CASFPGRSFEKLFF. In nucleotides, the CDR3 is TGTGCCAGCTTCCCAGGTCGTAGTTTCGAAAAACTGTTTTTT.

This clone came up once. The rearrangement joins TRBV6-5 to TRBJ1-1; perhaps TRBD1 as D (6 bases). Trimming shortened V by 6 bases and J by 8 bases, and 19 bases separated the two germline ends. The CDR3 has 14 amino acids. Per the germline V gene, CDR1 is MNHEY and CDR2 is SVGAGI. CDR3: CASRPIAQGSEAFF. CDR3 nucleotides: TGTGCCAGCAGACCCATTGCACAGGGTTCGGAAGCTTTCTTT.

The rearrangement links TRBV4-3 to TRBJ2-5, with 9 bases identical to TRBD1. CDR3 length: 16 residues. Looked up from germline, CDR1 is LGHNA and CDR2 is YSLEER. V shed 0 bases, J shed 5 bases, and the junction held 7 bases outside the gene matches. CDR3 in amino acids: CASSQEGGTGSETQYF. CDR3 DNA sequence: TGCGCCAGCAGCCAAGAGGGGGGGACAGGGAGCGAGACCCAGTACTTC.

The V call is TRBV19, the J call TRBJ2-6; TRBD1 matches 7 bases. After removal of 8 bases from V and 0 bases from J, the junction contained 10 bases not matched to a gene. From germline, CDR1 is LNHDA and CDR2 SQIVND (reference sequence). CDR3 length: 17 amino acids. The CDR3: CASSPRQGDSGANVLTF. CDR3 nucleotides: TGTGCCAGTTCCCCCCGGCAGGGGGACTCTGGGGCCAACGTCCTGACTTTC.

V is TRBV3-1 (or the pseudogene TRBV3-2) and J is TRBJ1-3; 7 bases are a match to TRBD1. This CDR3 comprises 14 residues. After removal of 4 bases from V and 6 bases from J, the junction contained 6 bases not matched to a gene. CDR1 and CDR2 (germline): LGHDT, YNNKEL (reference sequence). CDR3 region: CASSPDRKLNTIYF. In DNA form, the CDR3 reads TGTGCCAGCAGCCCGGACAGGAAGTTAAACACCATATATTTT.

The chain uses TRBV19 and TRBJ1-4, with a weak D call TRBD1 (5 bases). The CDR3 sequence is 18 residues long. Germline values: CDR1 LNHDA, CDR2 SQIVND (reference sequence). Trimming stripped 0 bases from V and 8 bases from J, with 22 bases between. The CDR3 is CASSIDPRQGGKEEKLFF. In DNA form, the CDR3 reads TGTGCCAGTAGTATAGACCCTCGGCAGGGTGGAAAGGAAGAAAAACTGTTTTTT.

The rearrangement joins TRBV5-1 to TRBJ2-7, with 7 bases fitting TRBD2. The germline gives CDR1 SGHRS, CDR2 YFSETQ. With 0 bases clipped from V and 1 base from J, the junction kept 7 bases outside the gene matches. The CDR3 has 16 amino acids. Here the CDR3 reads CASSLVSRGRSYEQYF. In DNA, the CDR3 is TGCGCCAGCAGCTTGGTGTCGCGGGGGAGATCCTACGAGCAGTACTTC.

This rearrangement joins TRBV7-9 to TRBJ2-5, with 7 positions matching TRBD1. The CDR3 sequence is 14 residues long. V was pared by 3 bases and J by 5 bases, with 6 bases of the junction left unmatched. Germline CDR1 and CDR2: SEHNR and FQNEAQ (reference sequence). The CDR3, as DNA: TGTGCCAGCAGCTTGATGCAGGGGGATGAGACCCAGTACTTC. Amino acids: CASSLMQGDETQYF.